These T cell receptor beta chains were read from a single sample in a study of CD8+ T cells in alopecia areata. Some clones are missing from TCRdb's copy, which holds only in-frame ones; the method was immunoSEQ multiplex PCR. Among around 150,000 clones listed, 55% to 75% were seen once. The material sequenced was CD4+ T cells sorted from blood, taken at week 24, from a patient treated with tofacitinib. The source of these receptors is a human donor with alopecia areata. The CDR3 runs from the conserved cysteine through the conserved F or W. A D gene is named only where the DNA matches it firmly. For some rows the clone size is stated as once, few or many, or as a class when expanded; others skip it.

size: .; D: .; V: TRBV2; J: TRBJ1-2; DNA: TGTGCCAGCAGTGTTCAGAAGGCGGGTGGCTACACCTTC; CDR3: CASSVQKAGGYTF
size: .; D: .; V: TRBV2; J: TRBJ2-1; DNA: TGTGCCAGCAGTTGGGACACCTCCTACAATGAGCAGTTCTTC; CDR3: CASSWDTSYNEQFF
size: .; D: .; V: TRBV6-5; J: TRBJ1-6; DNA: TGTGCCAGCAGTCCGACAGGCTATAATTCACCCCTCCACTTT; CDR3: CASSPTGYNSPLHF
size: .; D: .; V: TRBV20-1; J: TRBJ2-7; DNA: TGCAGTGCTAGAGGGGAGTACGAGCAGTACTTC; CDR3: CSARGEYEQYF
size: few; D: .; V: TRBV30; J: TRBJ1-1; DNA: TGTGCCTTAAAAGCCCCGGGCACTGAAGCTTTCTTT; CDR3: CALKAPGTEAFF
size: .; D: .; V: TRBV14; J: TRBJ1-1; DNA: TGTGCCAGCAGCTCCGAATTGAACACTGAAGCTTTCTTT; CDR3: CASSSELNTEAFF
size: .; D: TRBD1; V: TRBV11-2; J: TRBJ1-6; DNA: TGTGCCAGCAGCTTTGGGTCAGGGGGCCTTCGCGGGTCACCCCTCCACTTT; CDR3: CASSFGSGGLRGSPLHF
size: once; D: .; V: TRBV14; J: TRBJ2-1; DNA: TGTGCCAGCAGCCAAGGACAGGGACCGGGAGGAAATGAGCAGTTCTTC; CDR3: CASSQGQGPGGNEQFF
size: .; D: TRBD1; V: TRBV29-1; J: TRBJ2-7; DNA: TGCAGCGGTATCGACAGGGTATCGTACGAGCAGTACTTC; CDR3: CSGIDRVSYEQYF
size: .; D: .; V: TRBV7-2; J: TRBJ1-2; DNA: TGTGCCAGCAGCCCGACAGGTGGTAACTATGGCTACACCTTC; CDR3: CASSPTGGNYGYTF
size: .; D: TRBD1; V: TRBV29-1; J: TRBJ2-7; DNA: TGCAGCGCCCGGGGACAGGGCGGTGGCGAGCAGTACTTC; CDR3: CSARGQGGGEQYF
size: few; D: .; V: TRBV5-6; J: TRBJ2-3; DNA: TGTGCCAGCAGCGTCCCGGGTCCCATTGGCGATACGCAGTATTTT; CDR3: CASSVPGPIGDTQYF
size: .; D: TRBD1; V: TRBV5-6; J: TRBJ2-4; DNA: TGTGCCAGCAGCAGACCGGGACAGGCCGCGCCCATTCAGTACTTC; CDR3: CASSRPGQAAPIQYF
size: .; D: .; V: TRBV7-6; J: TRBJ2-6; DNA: TGTGCCAGCAGATCACCGGGACGGTCTGGGGCCAACGTCCTGACTTTC; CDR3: CASRSPGRSGANVLTF
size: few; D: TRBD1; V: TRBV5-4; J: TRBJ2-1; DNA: TGTGCCAGCAGCTTGGGACAGGGGGACTACAATGAGCAGTTCTTC; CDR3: CASSLGQGDYNEQFF
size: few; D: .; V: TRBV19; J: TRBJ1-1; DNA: TGTGCCAGTAGTCGACAGGACCCCCGGGAAGCTTTCTTT; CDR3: CASSRQDPREAFF
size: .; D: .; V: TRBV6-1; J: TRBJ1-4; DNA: TGTGCCAGCAGACACCCTGCAACTAATGAAAAACTGTTTTTT; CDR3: CASRHPATNEKLFF
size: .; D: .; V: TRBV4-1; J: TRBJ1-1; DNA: TGCGCCAGCAGCCAAGTTATAAGGGTCGTCGCTGAAGCTTTCTTT; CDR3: CASSQVIRVVAEAFF
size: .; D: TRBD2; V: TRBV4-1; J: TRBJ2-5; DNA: TGCGCCAGCAGCCAAACGGTCAGCGGGGGCGTTAGGGAGACCCAGTACTTC; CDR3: CASSQTVSGGVRETQYF
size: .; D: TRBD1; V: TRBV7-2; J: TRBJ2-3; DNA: TGTGCCAGCAGCTTCTCGAGGCGGTGGGGACAGGGGGACACAGATACGCAGTATTTT; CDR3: CASSFSRRWGQGDTDTQYF
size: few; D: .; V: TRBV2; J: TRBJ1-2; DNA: TGTGCCAGCAGTGAGGTCAGTAACTATGGCTACACCTTC; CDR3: CASSEVSNYGYTF
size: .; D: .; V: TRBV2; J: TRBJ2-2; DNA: TGTGCCAGCAGTGAAACGTGGACCGGGGAGCTGTTTTTT; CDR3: CASSETWTGELFF
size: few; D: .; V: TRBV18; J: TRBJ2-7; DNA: TGTGCCAGCTCACGGACAGAGCTTGAGCAGTACTTC; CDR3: CASSRTELEQYF
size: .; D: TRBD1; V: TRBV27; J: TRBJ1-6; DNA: TGTGCCAGCAGTACCTCGACAGGGCGAGATCGTAATTCACCCCTCCACTTT; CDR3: CASSTSTGRDRNSPLHF
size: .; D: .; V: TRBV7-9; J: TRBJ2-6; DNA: TGTGCCAGCAGCGAAACAGGGCCCGGGGCCAACGTCCTGACTTTC; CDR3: CASSETGPGANVLTF
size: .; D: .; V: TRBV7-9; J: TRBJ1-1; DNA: TGTGCCAGCAGCTTAGAAGGTCACGGCACTGAAGCTTTCTTT; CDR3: CASSLEGHGTEAFF
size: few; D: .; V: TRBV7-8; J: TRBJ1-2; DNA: TGTGCCAGCAGCTTAGGAGGGACCTATGGCTACACCTTC; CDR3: CASSLGGTYGYTF
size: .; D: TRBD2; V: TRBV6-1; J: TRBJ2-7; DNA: TGTGCCAGCAGGCCGGGAGGGGGTCTAAGCTACGAGCAGTACTTC; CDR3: CASRPGGGLSYEQYF
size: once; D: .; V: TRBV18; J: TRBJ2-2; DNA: TGTGCCAGCTTACCACGTCAGAAGGACACCGGGGAGCTGTTTTTT; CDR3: CASLPRQKDTGELFF
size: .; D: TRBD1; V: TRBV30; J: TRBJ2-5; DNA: TGTGCCTGGAGTCGGAGGACAGGGGCCGCGCAAGAGACCCAGTACTTC; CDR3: CAWSRRTGAAQETQYF
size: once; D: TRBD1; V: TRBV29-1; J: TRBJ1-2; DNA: TGCAGCGTTGAAGATTTAGGGGACAGGGTAGTGGGTTATGGCTACACCTTC; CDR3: CSVEDLGDRVVGYGYTF
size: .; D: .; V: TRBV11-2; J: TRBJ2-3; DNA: TGTGCCAGCAGCTCGCAGAGCGGTGACACAGATACGCAGTATTTT; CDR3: CASSSQSGDTDTQYF
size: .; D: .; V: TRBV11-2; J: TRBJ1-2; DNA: TGTGCCAGCAGGCTACTTGACTATGGCTACACCTTC; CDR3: CASRLLDYGYTF
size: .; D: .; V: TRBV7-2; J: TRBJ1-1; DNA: TGTGCCAGCAGCCAAACGGGGAAAAACACTGAAGCTTTCTTT; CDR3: CASSQTGKNTEAFF
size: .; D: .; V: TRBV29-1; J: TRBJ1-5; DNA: TGCAGCGTTGGCCGGGATAGCAATCAGCCCCAGCATTTT; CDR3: CSVGRDSNQPQHF
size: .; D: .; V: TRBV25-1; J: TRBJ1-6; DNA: TGTGCCAGCAGTGTGGACAGTTCTCTCCACTTT; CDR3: CASSVDSSLHF
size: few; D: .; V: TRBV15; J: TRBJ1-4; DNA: TGTGCCACCAGCAGAGAACCTGCAACTAATGAAAAACTGTTTTTT; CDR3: CATSREPATNEKLFF
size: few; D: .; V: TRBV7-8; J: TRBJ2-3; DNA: TGTGCCAGCAGCCGCGGCCGGGGAGCCCCAGATACGCAGTATTTT; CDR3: CASSRGRGAPDTQYF
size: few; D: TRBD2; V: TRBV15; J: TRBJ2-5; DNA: TGTGCCACCAGCAGCTTGGGAGCGGGGGAGCGAGAGACCCAGTACTTC; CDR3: CATSSLGAGERETQYF
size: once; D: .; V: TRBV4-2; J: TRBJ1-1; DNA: TGTGCCAGCAGCCAAGTTCCCGAGAACACTGAAGCTTTCTTT; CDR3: CASSQVPENTEAFF
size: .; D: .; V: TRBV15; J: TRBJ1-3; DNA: TGTGCCACCAGCAGAGCCTCTGAGTACCGTTCTAGGAACACCATATATTTT; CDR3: CATSRASEYRSRNTIYF
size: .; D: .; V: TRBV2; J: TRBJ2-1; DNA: TGTGCCAGTATGGACCACTACAATGAGCAGTTCTTC; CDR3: CASMDHYNEQFF
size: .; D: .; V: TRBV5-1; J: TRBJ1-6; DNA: TGCGCCAGCAGCTTGGAGTCTGTGGCGCTTGGTTCACCCCTCCACTTT; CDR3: CASSLESVALGSPLHF
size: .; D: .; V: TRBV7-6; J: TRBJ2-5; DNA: TGTGCCAGCAGCTGGCACCTAGCCCAAGAGACCCAGTACTTC; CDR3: CASSWHLAQETQYF
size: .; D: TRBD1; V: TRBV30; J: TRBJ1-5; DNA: TGTGCCTGGAGCGCGGGACAGGGAGTGAGCAATCAGCCCCAGCATTTT; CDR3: CAWSAGQGVSNQPQHF